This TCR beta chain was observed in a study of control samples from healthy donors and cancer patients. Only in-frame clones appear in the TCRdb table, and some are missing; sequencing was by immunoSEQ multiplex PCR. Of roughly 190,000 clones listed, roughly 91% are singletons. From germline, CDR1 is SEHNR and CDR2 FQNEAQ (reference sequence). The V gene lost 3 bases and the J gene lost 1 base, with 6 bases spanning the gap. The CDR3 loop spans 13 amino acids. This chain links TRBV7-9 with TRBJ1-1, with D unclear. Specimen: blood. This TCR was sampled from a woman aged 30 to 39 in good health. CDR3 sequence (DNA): TGTGCCAGCAGCTTCGGTCCGAACACTGAAGCTTTCTTT. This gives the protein CASSFGPNTEAFF. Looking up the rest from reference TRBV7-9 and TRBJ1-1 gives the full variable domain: DTGVSQNPRHKITKRGQNVTFRCDPISEHNRLYWYRQTLGQGPEFLTYFQNEAQLEKSRLLSDRFSAERPKGSFSTLEIQRTEQGDSAMYLCASSFGPNTEAFFGQGTRLTVV.